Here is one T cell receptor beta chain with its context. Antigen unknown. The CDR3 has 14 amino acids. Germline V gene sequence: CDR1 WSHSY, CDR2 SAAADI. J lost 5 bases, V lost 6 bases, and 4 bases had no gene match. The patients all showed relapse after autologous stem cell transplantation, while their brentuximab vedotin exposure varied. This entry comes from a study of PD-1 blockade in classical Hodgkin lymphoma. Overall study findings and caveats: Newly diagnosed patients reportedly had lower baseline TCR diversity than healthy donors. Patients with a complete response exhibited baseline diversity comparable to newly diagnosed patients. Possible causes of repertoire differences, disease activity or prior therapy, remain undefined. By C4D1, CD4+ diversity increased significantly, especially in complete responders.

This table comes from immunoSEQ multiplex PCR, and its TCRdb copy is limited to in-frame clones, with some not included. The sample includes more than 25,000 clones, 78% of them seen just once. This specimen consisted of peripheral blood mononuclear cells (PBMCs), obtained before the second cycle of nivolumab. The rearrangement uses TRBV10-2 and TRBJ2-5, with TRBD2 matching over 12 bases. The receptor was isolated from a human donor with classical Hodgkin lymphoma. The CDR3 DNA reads TGCGCCAGCAGGCTAGCGGGGGGGTACGAGACCCAGTACTTC. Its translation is CASRLAGGYETQYF.